This TCR beta chain was obtained from a study of T cell changes during pregnancy in multiple sclerosis. The repertoire was sequenced with immunoSEQ multiplex PCR; TCRdb's copy has only in-frame clones and lacks some. The data contain 35,000 or so clones, 93% of them seen just once; the ten biggest clones take up roughly 0.41%. This clonotype originated in a female donor with multiple sclerosis, enrolled in a pregnancy study. The sample in question was CD4+ T cells from peripheral blood mononuclear cells, obtained in the first trimester of pregnancy.

The CDR3 here is CASSPPGLAGGSSYNEQFF. The CDR3, as DNA: TGCGCCAGCAGCCCACCGGGACTAGCGGGAGGGAGCTCCTACAATGAGCAGTTCTTC. The rearrangement links TRBV5-1 to TRBJ2-1; 16 bases line up with TRBD2. The ends lost 4 bases at V and 0 bases at J; junction bases unmatched: 7. Germline CDR1 reads SGHRS; CDR2 reads YFSETQ. CDR3 length equals 19 residues. Full variable domain (remainder filled in from reference TRBV5-1 and TRBJ2-1): KAGVTQTPRYLIKTRGQQVTLSCSPISGHRSVSWYQQTPGQGLQFLFEYFSETQRNKGNFPGRFSGRQFSNSRSEMNVSTLELGDSALYLCASSPPGLAGGSSYNEQFFGPGTRLTVL.